The next 5 T cell receptor beta chains were all read from a single sample in a study of T cell changes during pregnancy in multiple sclerosis (dated by TCRdb to between 2018 and 2021). The library came from the immunoSEQ multiplex PCR assay. Here the immuneACCESS table is served through TCRdb, limited to in-frame sequences with V and J called. Missing clones are a known gap in these copies; in checked studies unresolved V genes cover under half, and the rest lacks a known reason. Within this sample are some 70,000 clones, with more than 85% of them counted one time only. Jointly, the top ten make up roughly 5% of the sample. The sample consisted of CD8+ T cells from peripheral blood mononuclear cells, taken before pregnancy. The receptors derive from a female donor with multiple sclerosis, enrolled in a pregnancy study.

The V gene is TRBV5-4, the J gene TRBJ2-3, with D unclear. V was pared by 0 bases and J by 0 bases, with 8 bases between. CDR1 and CDR2 from the germline V gene are SGHNT and YYREEE (reference sequence). This CDR3 comprises 15 residues. As DNA, the CDR3 is TGTGCCAGCAGCTTGGGGCTGAAAAGCACAGATACGCAGTATTTT. It yields the protein CASSLGLKSTDTQYF.

The chain links TRBV27 to TRBJ1-1; D is perhaps TRBD1 (5 bases). CDR3 length equals 14 residues. Germline V gene sequence: CDR1 MNHEY, CDR2 SMNVEV (reference sequence). The V end was cut by 3 bases, the J end by 4 bases, with 12 bases between. CDR3 DNA sequence: TGTGCCAGCAGTTTTGTTGGAGGGACCACTGAAGCTTTCTTT. Protein product: CASSFVGGTTEAFF.

The genes are TRBV13 and TRBJ1-4; 11 bases match TRBD1. The germline V gene encodes CDR1 PRHDT and CDR2 FYEKMQ (reference sequence). J was trimmed by 7 bases and V by 3 bases; bases with no gene match: 1. The CDR3 runs 14 residues. CDR3: CASSFGTGGEKLFF. In DNA, the CDR3 is TGTGCCAGCAGCTTCGGGACAGGGGGTGAAAAACTGTTTTTT.

The rearrangement joins TRBV2 to TRBJ2-1; D possibly corresponds to TRBD1 (6 bases). Germline V gene lookup returns CDR1 SNHLY and CDR2 FYNNEI. Trimming removed 7 bases from V and 5 bases from J, with 12 bases in between. This CDR3 is 13 amino acids long. As DNA, the CDR3 is TGTGCCAGCACCCGGGACAACAACAATGAGCAGTTCTTC. It specifies CASTRDNNNEQFF. The whole variable domain, remainder taken from reference TRBV2 and TRBJ2-1, is EPEVTQTPSHQVTQMGQEVILRCVPISNHLYFYWYRQILGQKVEFLVSFYNNEISEKSEIFDDQFSVERPDGSNFTLKIRSTKLEDSAMYFCASTRDNNNEQFFGPGTRLTVL.

In this sample, this clone turned up once. The chain has TRBV19 and TRBJ1-1, with D possibly matching TRBD1 (5 bases). The CDR3 length is 14 residues. CDR1 and CDR2 from the germline V gene are LNHDA and SQIVND (reference sequence). Trimming took off 9 bases at V and 4 bases at J, with 18 bases between the two ends. CDR3 sequence: CASRWGEGGTEAFF. DNA of the CDR3: TGTGCCAGCCGCTGGGGGGAAGGCGGCACTGAAGCTTTCTTT. Using reference TRBV19 and TRBJ1-1 for the parts outside the CDR3, the full variable domain is DGGITQSPKYLFRKEGQNVTLSCEQNLNHDAMYWYRQDPGQGLRLIYYSQIVNDFQKGDIAEGYSVSREKKESFPLTVTSAQKNPTAFYLCASRWGEGGTEAFFGQGTRLTVV.